This record looks at one TCR beta chain sequence and its context. Its binding antigen is unknown. There are no base qualities to consult, and no much larger clone falls within one base. The protocol used for the library was the immunoSEQ multiplex PCR assay. The authors processed their data as follows. A statistical classification framework was built for diagnosing cytomegalovirus status from the catalog of TCR beta chain sequences. TCRdb mirrors the immuneACCESS table, restricted to in-frame sequences. Some clones are absent from its copies; in checked studies, under half trace to an unresolved V gene, and the reason for the others is unknown. V, J and clone size reflect that table, while D and trimming were determined from the DNA. The table for this sample lists 100,000 to 150,000 clones; approximately 88% of them were counted only once. Approximately 2% of the sample rests with the top ten. The cysteine opens and the phenylalanine closes a CDR3 of 17 amino acids. Of the read, only the CDR3 DNA is kept; its 51 bases are in frame from base 1. In the germline V gene (reference sequence), CDR1 corresponds to LNHNV and CDR2 to YYDKDF. V lost 0 bases and J lost 1 base; the stretch between them is 14 bases long.

This sample is drawn from a study of cytomegalovirus exposure and HLA in healthy donors (dated by TCRdb to 2016 to 2017). Concerning the study at large: According to a later analysis, one platform produced both the 110 or so validation repertoires and the 730 or so repertoires of the first cohort. The aim of the study was to test whether cataloging public T cell receptors could identify signatures of past pathogen exposure. A separate validation cohort of approximately 120 different subjects was used in addition to the approximately 610-subject first cohort. The study combined high-throughput TCR immunosequencing, statistical association of individual TCRs with disease status, and machine learning to predict cytomegalovirus infection status.

Overall study results and their limits: The authors suggested that the approach could potentially be generalized to other disease states and immunological phenotypes. In vitro tests confirmed that three of the cytomegalovirus-associated TCR beta chains recognize cytomegalovirus antigens. Cytomegalovirus status was reported to be diagnosed by the classifier with high specificity and sensitivity in both the original and validation cohorts. The validation cohort had no HLA typing available for a later analysis, so co-occurrence within that cohort was assessed over all 130 or so repertoires. While some public TCRs were present in many individuals, most TCR sequences turned up only very rarely across donors. Of the cluster scores, roughly 95% were above 0 in a later analysis, which found that TCRs clustered in the first cohort also tended to co-occur in the 120 or so validation repertoires. The study gave a list of over 150 TCR beta chains associated with cytomegalovirus.

Separate from the approximately 670-subject first cohort, the validation cohort of 95 to 150 subjects was the group to which the donors belonged. Recombination linked TRBV15 to TRBJ2-3; TRBD1 is a possible D gene, resting on 6 matching bases. Sequenced: PBMCs. This sequence was found in a woman between 18 and 29 years old in good health and CMV-seronegative. The DNA sequence follows: TGTGCCACCAGCAGAGATGGTCAGGGGTTGGGCACAGATACGCAGTATTTT. It translates to CATSRDGQGLGTDTQYF.